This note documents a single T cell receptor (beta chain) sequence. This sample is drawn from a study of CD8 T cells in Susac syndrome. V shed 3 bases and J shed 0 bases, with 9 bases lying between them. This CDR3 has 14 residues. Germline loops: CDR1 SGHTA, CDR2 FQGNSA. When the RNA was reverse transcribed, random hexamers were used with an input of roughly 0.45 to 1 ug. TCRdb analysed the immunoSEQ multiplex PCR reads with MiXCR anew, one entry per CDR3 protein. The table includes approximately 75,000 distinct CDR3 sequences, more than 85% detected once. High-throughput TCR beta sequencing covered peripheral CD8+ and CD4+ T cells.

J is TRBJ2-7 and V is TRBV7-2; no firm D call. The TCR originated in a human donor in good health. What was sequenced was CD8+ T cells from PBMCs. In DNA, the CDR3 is TGTGCCAGCAGCTTCTTCGGCGGCTCCTACGAGCAGTACTTC. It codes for CASSFFGGSYEQYF. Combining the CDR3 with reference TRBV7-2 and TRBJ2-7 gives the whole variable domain GAGVSQSPSNKVTEKGKDVELRCDPISGHTALYWYRQSLGQGLEFLIYFQGNSAPDKSGLPSDRFSAERTGGSVSTLTIQRTQQEDSAVYLCASSFFGGSYEQYFGPGTRLTVT.